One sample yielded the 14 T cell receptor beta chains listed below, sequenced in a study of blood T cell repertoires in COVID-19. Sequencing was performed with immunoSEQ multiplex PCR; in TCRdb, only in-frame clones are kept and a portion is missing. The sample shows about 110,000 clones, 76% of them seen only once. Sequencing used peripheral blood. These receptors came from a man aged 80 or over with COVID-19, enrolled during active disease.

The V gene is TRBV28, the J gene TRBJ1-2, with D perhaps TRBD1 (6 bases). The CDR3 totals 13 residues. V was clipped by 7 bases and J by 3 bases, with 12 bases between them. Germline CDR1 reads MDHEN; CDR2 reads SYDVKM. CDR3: CASTPSGDYGYTF. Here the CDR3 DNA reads TGTGCCAGCACCCCCTCAGGGGACTATGGCTACACCTTC.

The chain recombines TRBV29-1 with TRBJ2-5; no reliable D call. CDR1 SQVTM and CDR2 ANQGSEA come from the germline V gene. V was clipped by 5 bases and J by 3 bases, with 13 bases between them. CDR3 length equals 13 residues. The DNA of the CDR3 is TGCAGCGTTTTACACCATGCCAAAGAGACCCAGTACTTC. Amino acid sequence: CSVLHHAKETQYF.

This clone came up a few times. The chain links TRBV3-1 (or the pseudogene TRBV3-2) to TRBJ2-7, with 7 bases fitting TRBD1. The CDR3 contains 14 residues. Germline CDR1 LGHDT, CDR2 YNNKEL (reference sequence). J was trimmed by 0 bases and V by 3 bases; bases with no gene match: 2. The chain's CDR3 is CASSQDRHSYEQYF. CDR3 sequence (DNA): TGTGCCAGCAGCCAGGACAGGCACTCCTACGAGCAGTACTTC.

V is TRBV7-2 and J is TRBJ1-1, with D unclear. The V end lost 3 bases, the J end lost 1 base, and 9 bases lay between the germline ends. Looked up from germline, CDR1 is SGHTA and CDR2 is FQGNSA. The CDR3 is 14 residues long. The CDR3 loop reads CASSLNGENTEAFF. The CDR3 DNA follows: TGTGCCAGCAGCTTGAACGGGGAGAACACTGAAGCTTTCTTT.

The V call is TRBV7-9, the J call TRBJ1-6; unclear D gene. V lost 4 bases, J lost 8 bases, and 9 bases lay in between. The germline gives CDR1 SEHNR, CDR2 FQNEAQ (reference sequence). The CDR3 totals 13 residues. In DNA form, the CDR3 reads TGTGCCAGCAGCTCGGTTAGTGATTCACCCCTCCACTTT. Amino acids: CASSSVSDSPLHF.

The CDR3 sequence: CASSVKSGTSGIFGGEQFF. CDR3 nucleotides: TGTGCCAGCAGCGTCAAATCCGGGACTAGCGGGATATTTGGGGGTGAGCAGTTCTTC. This chain uses TRBV9 with TRBJ2-1; TRBD2 matches 13 bases. J gave up 9 bases and V 2 bases, and 17 bases lay outside the gene matches. This CDR3 comprises 19 residues. Germline CDR1 reads SGDLS; CDR2 reads YYNGEE.

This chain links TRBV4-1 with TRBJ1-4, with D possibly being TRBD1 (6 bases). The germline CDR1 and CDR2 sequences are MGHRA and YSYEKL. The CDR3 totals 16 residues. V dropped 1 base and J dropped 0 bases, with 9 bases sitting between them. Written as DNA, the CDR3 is TGCGCCAGCAGCCAAGGGACAGTTGCAACTAATGAAAAACTGTTTTTT. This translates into CASSQGTVATNEKLFF.

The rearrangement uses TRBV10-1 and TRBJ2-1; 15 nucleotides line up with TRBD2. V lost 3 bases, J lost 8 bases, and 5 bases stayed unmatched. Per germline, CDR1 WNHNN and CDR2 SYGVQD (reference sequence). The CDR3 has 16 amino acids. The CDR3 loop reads CASSDARTSGRDEQFF. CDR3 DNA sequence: TGCGCCAGCAGTGACGCCAGGACTAGCGGGAGGGATGAGCAGTTCTTC.

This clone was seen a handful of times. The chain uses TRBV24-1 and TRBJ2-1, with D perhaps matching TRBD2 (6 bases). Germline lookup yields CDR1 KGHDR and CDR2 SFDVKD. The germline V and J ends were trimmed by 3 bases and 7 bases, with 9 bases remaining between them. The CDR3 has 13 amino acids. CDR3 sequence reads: CATSDQGRNEQFF. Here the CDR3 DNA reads TGTGCCACCAGTGATCAAGGGAGGAATGAGCAGTTCTTC.

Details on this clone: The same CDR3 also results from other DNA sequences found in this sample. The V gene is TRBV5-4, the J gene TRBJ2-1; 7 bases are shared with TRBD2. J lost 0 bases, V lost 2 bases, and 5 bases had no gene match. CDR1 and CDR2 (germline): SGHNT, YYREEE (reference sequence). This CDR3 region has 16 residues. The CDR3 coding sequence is TGTGCCAGCAGCTTCCCTAGCGGAAGCTCCTACAATGAGCAGTTCTTC. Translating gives CASSFPSGSSYNEQFF.

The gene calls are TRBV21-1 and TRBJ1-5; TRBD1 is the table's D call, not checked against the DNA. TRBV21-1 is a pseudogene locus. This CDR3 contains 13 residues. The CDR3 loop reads CASSRQGGQSQHF. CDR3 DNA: TGTGCCAGCAGCAGACAGGGGGGCCAGTCCCAGCATTTT.

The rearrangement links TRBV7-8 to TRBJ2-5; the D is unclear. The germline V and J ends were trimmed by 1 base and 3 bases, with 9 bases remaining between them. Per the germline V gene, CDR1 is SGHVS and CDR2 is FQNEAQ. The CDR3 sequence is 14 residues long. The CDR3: CASSLDGTEETQYF. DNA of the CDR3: TGTGCCAGCAGCTTAGATGGCACAGAAGAGACCCAGTACTTC.

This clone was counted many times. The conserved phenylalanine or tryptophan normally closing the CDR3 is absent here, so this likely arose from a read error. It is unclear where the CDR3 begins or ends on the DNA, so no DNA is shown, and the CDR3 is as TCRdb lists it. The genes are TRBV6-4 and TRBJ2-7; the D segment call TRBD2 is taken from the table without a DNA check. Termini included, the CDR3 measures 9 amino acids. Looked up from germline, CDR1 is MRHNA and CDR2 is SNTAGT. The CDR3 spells CASSPLAGP.

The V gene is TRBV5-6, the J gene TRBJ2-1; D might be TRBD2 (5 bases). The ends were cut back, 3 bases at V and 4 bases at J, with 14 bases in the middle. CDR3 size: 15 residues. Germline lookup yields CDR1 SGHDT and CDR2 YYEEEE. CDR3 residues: CASSSAREPYNEQFF. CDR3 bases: TGTGCCAGCAGCTCAGCTAGGGAGCCGTACAATGAGCAGTTCTTC. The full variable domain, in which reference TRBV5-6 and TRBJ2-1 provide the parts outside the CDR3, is DAGVTQSPTHLIKTRGQQVTLRCSPKSGHDTVSWYQQALGQGPQFIFQYYEEEERQRGNFPDRFSGHQFPNYSSELNVNALLLGDSALYLCASSSAREPYNEQFFGPGTRLTVL.